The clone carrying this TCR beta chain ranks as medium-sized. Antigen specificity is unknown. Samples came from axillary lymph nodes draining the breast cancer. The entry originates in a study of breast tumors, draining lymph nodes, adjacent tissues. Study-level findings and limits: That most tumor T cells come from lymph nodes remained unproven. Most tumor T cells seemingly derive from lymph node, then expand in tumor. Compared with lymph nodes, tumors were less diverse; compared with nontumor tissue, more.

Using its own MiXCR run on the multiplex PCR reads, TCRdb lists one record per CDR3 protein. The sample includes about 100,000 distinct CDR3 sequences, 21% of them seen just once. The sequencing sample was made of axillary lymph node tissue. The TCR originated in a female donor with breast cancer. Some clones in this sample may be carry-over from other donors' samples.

Here the CDR3 reads CSASITRQGSLGYTF. Here the CDR3 DNA reads TGCAGTGCTAGCATCACTCGACAGGGAAGTTTGGGCTACACCTTC. The rearrangement joins TRBV20-1 to TRBJ1-2, with 7 bases aligning to TRBD1. The germline gives CDR1 DFQATT, CDR2 SNEGSKA (reference sequence). Losses at the gene ends were 3 bases for V and 8 bases for J; bases not matched to a gene: 15. CDR3 size: 15 residues.